The 8 T cell receptor beta chains in this list originate from one sample, sequenced in a study of blood T cells in healthy people across ages. A J-beta primer mix and a sample-barcoded 5' primer were used in a second PCR of about 6 to 12 cycles. TCRdb used MiXCR to reprocess the 5' RACE reads, holding one entry per CDR3 protein. The sample consists of 1,300,000 or so distinct CDR3 sequences, approximately 59% of them appearing once. Sequenced input: blood. These TCRs come from a young man in good health.

The V and J genes are TRBV20-1 and TRBJ1-1; the D is unclear. Trimming removed 5 bases from V and 2 bases from J, with 15 bases in between. The CDR3 is made up of 14 amino acids. The germline V gene encodes CDR1 DFQATT and CDR2 SNEGSKA (reference sequence). The CDR3 nucleotides are TGCAGTGCTTTGGGTGCGGGTCTTAACACTGAAGCTTTCTTT. Amino acid sequence: CSALGAGLNTEAFF.

This rearrangement joins TRBV20-1 to TRBJ2-1, with 11 bases aligning to TRBD2. The closer fit of TRBJ2-7 to the DNA end suggests the J call may be wrong. The CDR3 consists of 16 residues. CDR1 and CDR2 (germline): DFQATT, SNEGSKA (reference sequence). CDR3 amino acids: CSARGLAGGTYNEQYF. CDR3 DNA: TGCAGTGCTAGAGGCCTAGCGGGGGGTACCTACAATGAGCAGTACTTC.

The chain uses TRBV12-3 or TRBV12-4 and TRBJ1-5; D unresolved. The V and J ends lost 3 bases and 6 bases respectively, with 12 bases between them. The CDR3 covers 14 residues. CDR3 nucleotides: TGTGCCAGCAGTTTGAACCTAGGTAGTCAGCCCCAGCATTTT. Its translation: CASSLNLGSQPQHF.

This sequence joins TRBV20-1 and TRBJ1-2, with a weak D call TRBD1 (6 bases). Trimming took 1 base from V and 6 from J, leaving 18 bases between them. Germline CDR1 and CDR2: DFQATT and SNEGSKA (reference sequence). This CDR3 region has 15 residues. The CDR3 spells CSARVPTGTPNGYTF. The CDR3 coding sequence is TGCAGTGCTAGAGTGCCAACCGGGACACCAAATGGCTACACCTTC.

About this clonotype itself: Its ends do not fully match the called genes, so a read error is possible. This rearrangement joins TRBV12-3 or TRBV12-4 to TRBJ1-4; tentative D call: TRBD1 (6 bases). The CDR3 is made up of 15 amino acids. CDR3 in amino acids: CASSSQTGGDEKPFF. CDR3 DNA: TGTGCCAGCAGTTCCCAGACAGGCGGGGATGAAAAACCGTTTTTT.

The chain employs TRBV5-1 and TRBJ2-3; D remains ambiguous. There are 14 residues in the CDR3. The V gene lost 0 bases and the J gene lost 3 bases, with 8 bases spanning the gap. Germline values: CDR1 SGHRS, CDR2 YFSETQ. CDR3 in DNA: TGCGCCAGCAGCTTGGCCACCAAAACAGATACGCAGTATTTT. As protein: CASSLATKTDTQYF.

This chain links TRBV4-1 with TRBJ2-4; D possibly matches TRBD1 or TRBD2 (5 bases each). The J call may be mistaken, given a closer DNA end match to TRBJ2-7. Germline V lookup: CDR1 MGHRA, CDR2 YSYEKL. CDR3 length: 15 amino acids. The CDR3 region has the DNA TGCGCCAGCAGCCAGGCCGGGACGGCGGGCTACGAGCAGTACTTC. Translating it yields CASSQAGTAGYEQYF.

This clonotype showed up just a few times. The chain combines TRBV29-1 with TRBJ2-7; 9 nucleotides match TRBD1. CDR3 size: 16 residues. The V segment lost 0 bases and the J segment 7 bases; nucleotides outside the gene matches: 13. Looked up from germline, CDR1 is SQVTM and CDR2 is ANQGSEA. In nucleotides, the CDR3 is TGCAGCGTTGAAGAATCGGCTGGGACAGGGACAGAAGAGCAGTACTTC. Translated: CSVEESAGTGTEEQYF.